This TCR beta chain is drawn from a study of blood T cell repertoires in COVID-19. Study as a whole: Italy, Spain and the United States were the sources of the convalescent and acute COVID-19 samples. From T cells, B-cell-depleted T cells, or PBMCs came the material, which was cDNA or gDNA.

Germline CDR1 reads MNHEY; CDR2 reads SVGEGT. There are 14 residues in the CDR3. Trimming cost V 5 bases and J 7 bases; bases outside gene matches: 6. Original handling: Researchers report that nucleated cell counts were estimated from reference gene primer amplification. Assay used: immunoSEQ multiplex PCR; TCRdb lists only in-frame clones, some missing. From that table come the V and J calls and clone size; the DNA was used to work out D and trimming. The profile covers over 250,000 clones, with approximately 86% appearing a single time and about 0.74% taken by the ten largest. The sample consisted of peripheral blood. The TCR comes from a woman in her 30s with acute or convalescent COVID-19. This chain links TRBV6-2 or TRBV6-3 with TRBJ2-2; 8 nucleotides line up with TRBD1. CDR3 sequence: CASSRQGAGGELFF. The DNA of the CDR3 is TGTGCCAGCAGTAGGCAGGGGGCAGGCGGGGAGCTGTTTTTT.